Following are 3 T cell receptor beta chains from one sample sequenced in a study of shared clonotypes between healthy human individuals. Measured with immunoSEQ multiplex PCR; TCRdb has only the in-frame clones, and not every one. The repertoire holds some 2.1 million clones, with about 94% as singletons. Terminally differentiated effector memory CD45RA+ cells were excluded by CCR7 positive selection of CD45RO-negative cells. Sequenced: naive CD8+ T cells sorted from blood. The origin of the receptors is a man between 18 and 29 years old in good health.

The chain carries TRBV13 and TRBJ1-6; D gene ambiguous. V was trimmed by 2 bases and J by 6 bases, leaving 11 bases between them. The CDR3 extends over 15 amino acids. CDR1 is PRHDT and CDR2 is FYEKMQ in the germline V gene (reference sequence). Here the CDR3 reads CASSLTTELNSPLHF. The CDR3 coding sequence is TGTGCCAGCAGCTTAACGACGGAACTTAATTCACCCCTCCACTTT. The variable domain in full, completed from reference TRBV13 and TRBJ1-6, reads AAGVIQSPRHLIKEKRETATLKCYPIPRHDTVYWYQQGPGQDPQFLISFYEKMQSDKGSIPDRFSAQQFSDYHSELNMSSLELGDSALYFCASSLTTELNSPLHFGNGTRLTVT.

J is TRBJ2-7 and V is TRBV28; unclear D gene. Per the germline V gene, CDR1 is MDHEN and CDR2 is SYDVKM. There are 12 residues in the CDR3. V was clipped by 2 bases and J by 6 bases, with 8 bases between them. DNA for the CDR3: TGTGCCAGCAGTTTACCTCTTTCCGAGCAGTACTTC. Protein: CASSLPLSEQYF.

About this clone itself: At the DNA level, this CDR3 is encoded by other sequences in the same sample as well. This chain's CDR3 is CASSLAGGYGYTF. Here the CDR3 DNA reads TGTGCCAGCAGCTTAGCAGGAGGGTATGGCTACACCTTC. V and J are TRBV7-9 and TRBJ1-2, with D unresolved. V lost 0 bases and J lost 5, with 7 bases in between. Germline lookup yields CDR1 SEHNR and CDR2 FQNEAQ (reference sequence). The CDR3 spans 13 residues.